Below are 27 T cell receptor beta chains sequenced from a single sample in a study of shared clonotypes between healthy human individuals. TCRdb's table, derived via immunoSEQ multiplex PCR, lists solely in-frame clones and lacks some. The sample contains about 1.5 million clones, 95% to 99% of which appear only once. Sequences were obtained from naive CD4+ T cells sorted from blood. The subset denotes: CD45RA+ positively selected. All receptors derive from a man younger than 40 in good health.

The rearrangement links TRBV5-1 to TRBJ1-3; no firm D call. Germline-derived CDR1 and CDR2 are SGHRS and YFSETQ. V lost 3 bases and J 3 bases, leaving 34 bases between the germline ends. CDR3 length: 22 amino acids. The CDR3 bases are TGCGCCAGCAGCTCAGGACCCGGCAAACCCTCGAGCAATATCGTTTTTGGAAACACCATATATTTT. Translating gives CASSSGPGKPSSNIVFGNTIYF. The entire variable domain, with the rest obtained from reference TRBV5-1 and TRBJ1-3, is as follows: KAGVTQTPRYLIKTRGQQVTLSCSPISGHRSVSWYQQTPGQGLQFLFEYFSETQRNKGNFPGRFSGRQFSNSRSEMNVSTLELGDSALYLCASSSGPGKPSSNIVFGNTIYFGEGSWLTVV.

V is TRBV11-2 and J is TRBJ1-1; the D is unclear. Germline V gives CDR1 SGHAT, CDR2 FQNNGV. Trimming removed 3 bases at V and 1 base at J, with 12 bases between. The CDR3 extends over 15 amino acids. The CDR3 reads CASSFRPVRNTEAFF. The CDR3 region has the DNA TGTGCCAGCAGCTTTCGTCCCGTACGGAACACTGAAGCTTTCTTT.

This chain joins TRBV6-4 and TRBJ2-1, with TRBD1 identical over 11 bases. The CDR3 is 14 amino acids. In germline, CDR1 is MRHNA, CDR2 SNTAGT. J was trimmed by 9 bases and V by 4 bases; bases with no gene match: 5. The CDR3 sequence is CASSVRTGGLEQFF. CDR3 coding DNA: TGTGCCAGCAGTGTTAGGACAGGGGGCCTTGAGCAGTTCTTC.

The table lists this clone with a count of one. Other DNA variants within this sample encode the same CDR3. CDR3 bases: TGCGCCAGCAGCCAAGAGGGCAGGGGAGCCTACGAGCAGTACTTC. Translating it yields CASSQEGRGAYEQYF. The V and J genes are TRBV4-3 and TRBJ2-7, with a possible D match to TRBD1 (6 bases). Trimming removed 0 bases at V and 2 bases at J, with 11 bases between. Germline V lookup: CDR1 LGHNA, CDR2 YSLEER. There are 15 residues in the CDR3.

The chain is built from TRBV11-2 and TRBJ2-3; no clear D. The germline V gene encodes CDR1 SGHAT and CDR2 FQNNGV. This CDR3 comprises 14 residues. Trimming took off 6 bases at V and 1 base at J, with 11 bases between the two ends. CDR3 nucleotide sequence: TGTGCCAGCAGGCACTCCGGCGGCACAGATACGCAGTATTTT. It specifies CASRHSGGTDTQYF.

V gene TRBV4-3 combines with J gene TRBJ2-5; 11 bases agree with TRBD2. The CDR3 has 18 residues. Looked up from germline, CDR1 is LGHNA and CDR2 is YSLEER. V gave up 0 bases and J gave up 4 bases; unmatched junction bases: 10. Written as DNA, the CDR3 is TGCGCCAGCAGCCAAGATTTGTTAACTAGCGGGAGTGTAGAGACCCAGTACTTC. It translates to CASSQDLLTSGSVETQYF.

The V gene is TRBV30, the J gene TRBJ2-3; TRBD2 aligns across 9 bases. CDR3 size: 18 residues. Germline CDR1 is GTSNPN and CDR2 is SVGIG (reference sequence). Trimming removed 3 bases from V and 0 bases from J; junction bases left unmatched: 13. CDR3 nucleotides: TGTGCCTGGAGGGCACCGGGACTAGCTGCACCTAGCACAGATACGCAGTATTTT. As protein: CAWRAPGLAAPSTDTQYF.

The chain combines TRBV30 with TRBJ2-3; TRBD2 might be the D (6 bases). Between the trimmed V and J ends, which lost 0 bases and 3 bases, there was a span of 13 bases. The CDR3 has 15 amino acids. Germline lookup yields CDR1 GTSNPN and CDR2 SVGIG (reference sequence). The CDR3 DNA follows: TGTGCCTGGAGTGTGGGGACTCTAACTACAGATACGCAGTATTTT. This sequence encodes CAWSVGTLTTDTQYF.

The rearrangement links TRBV30 to TRBJ2-7, with D maybe TRBD2 (6 bases). The germline CDR1 and CDR2 sequences are GTSNPN and SVGIG (reference sequence). CDR3 length equals 16 residues. Trimming took off 2 bases at V and 0 bases at J, with 17 bases between the two ends. The CDR3 DNA is TGTGCCTGGAGTCCCCCGTTTATCGGGGGCTCCTACGAGCAGTACTTC. Translation gives CAWSPPFIGGSYEQYF.

The chain joins TRBV5-4 to TRBJ1-2, with no clear D. This CDR3 has 13 residues. Germline V gene lookup returns CDR1 SGHNT and CDR2 YYREEE (reference sequence). V was pared by 3 bases and J by 8 bases, with 14 bases between. This CDR3 is CASSSPGLQGYTF. Here the CDR3 DNA reads TGTGCCAGCAGCTCCCCGGGTCTTCAGGGCTACACCTTC.

This rearrangement joins TRBV30 to TRBJ1-3; D is uncertain. Germline CDR1 reads GTSNPN; CDR2 reads SVGIG (reference sequence). V was pared by 1 base and J by 0 bases, with 10 bases between. CDR3 length: 15 residues. CDR3 region: CAWSARRTSGNTIYF. CDR3 DNA sequence: TGTGCCTGGAGTGCCCGCCGTACCTCTGGAAACACCATATATTTT.

This clone was counted once. The V call is TRBV5-1, the J call TRBJ2-1; TRBD1 is a possible D gene (5 bases). The CDR3 length is 14 residues. Looked up from germline, CDR1 is SGHRS and CDR2 is YFSETQ. The V end lost 4 bases, the J end lost 7 bases, and 15 bases lay between the germline ends. CDR3 protein: CASSLQTDTNEQFF. CDR3 bases: TGCGCCAGCAGCCTACAGACGGACACGAATGAGCAGTTCTTC.

This clone was picked up one time. Other DNA sequences in the same sample also yield this CDR3. V is TRBV7-9 and J is TRBJ1-1; D is unclear. Germline V gene data show CDR1 as SEHNR and CDR2 as FQNEAQ (reference sequence). Deletions cut 0 bases from V and 8 bases from J, with 4 bases between. This CDR3 spans 11 amino acids. The CDR3 protein is CASSLAGEAFF. CDR3 in DNA: TGTGCCAGCAGCTTAGCAGGAGAAGCTTTCTTT.

This sequence joins TRBV5-1 and TRBJ1-1; tentatively, D is TRBD1 (5 bases). The CDR3 loop spans 13 amino acids. Trimming took off 0 bases at V and 5 bases at J, with 8 bases between the two ends. Per the germline V gene, CDR1 is SGHRS and CDR2 is YFSETQ. The chain's CDR3 is CASSLVAGTEAFF. The CDR3 DNA reads TGCGCCAGCAGCTTGGTGGCAGGGACTGAAGCTTTCTTT.

The V call is TRBV11-2, the J call TRBJ1-2; D is possibly TRBD1 (6 bases). Trimming cost V 0 bases and J 4 bases, with 9 bases left between them. CDR1 is SGHAT, CDR2 FQNNGV, per germline. CDR3 length equals 14 residues. The CDR3 loop reads CASSLEAGAYGYTF. The CDR3 DNA reads as TGTGCCAGCAGCTTAGAGGCAGGGGCCTATGGCTACACCTTC. The full variable domain, in which reference TRBV11-2 and TRBJ1-2 provide the parts outside the CDR3, is EAGVAQSPRYKIIEKRQSVAFWCNPISGHATLYWYQQILGQGPKLLIQFQNNGVVDDSQLPKDRFSAERLKGVDSTLKIQPAKLEDSAVYLCASSLEAGAYGYTFGSGTRLTVV.

The CDR3 is CASSDRTSGSQQYF. The CDR3 DNA is TGTGCCAGCAGTGACAGGACTAGCGGGAGTCAGCAGTACTTC. The chain has TRBV2 and TRBJ2-7; 13 positions agree with TRBD2. Germline V lookup: CDR1 SNHLY, CDR2 FYNNEI. The CDR3 runs 14 residues. The V segment lost 3 bases and the J segment 8 bases; nucleotides outside the gene matches: 4.

A remark on this clone: The sample contains more than one DNA sequence encoding this CDR3. The rearrangement links TRBV5-4 to TRBJ2-1, with no clear D. V was clipped by 1 base and J by 1 base, with 6 bases between them. Germline assignment: CDR1 SGHNT and CDR2 YYREEE (reference sequence). The CDR3 length is 14 residues. CDR3 residues: CASSLRSSYNEQFF. DNA for the CDR3: TGTGCCAGCAGCTTGCGGAGTTCCTACAATGAGCAGTTCTTC.

J is TRBJ1-4 and V is TRBV5-1, with 7 bases aligning to TRBD1. The CDR3 is made up of 15 amino acids. Germline loops: CDR1 SGHRS, CDR2 YFSETQ. The ends lost 0 bases at V and 5 bases at J; junction bases unmatched: 4. The CDR3 loop is CASSLDSGGNEKLFF. The CDR3 DNA reads as TGCGCCAGCAGCTTGGACTCAGGGGGGAATGAAAAACTGTTTTTT.

The chain links TRBV5-1 to TRBJ2-7; D possibly corresponds to TRBD1 (6 bases). Trimming cost V 3 bases and J 6 bases, with 16 bases left between them. Germline assignment: CDR1 SGHRS and CDR2 YFSETQ. The CDR3 consists of 14 residues. CDR3 amino acids: CASSSTSGAVEQYF. Written as DNA, the CDR3 is TGCGCCAGCAGCTCGACCTCAGGGGCGGTCGAGCAGTACTTC.

The chain couples TRBV7-6 to TRBJ2-1; D may be TRBD2 (5 bases). CDR1 is SGHVS and CDR2 is FNYEAQ in the germline V gene. The CDR3 has 16 amino acids. Trimming took off 1 base at V and 0 bases at J, with 10 bases between the two ends. The CDR3 region is CASSLGLLSSYNEQFF. Here the CDR3 DNA reads TGTGCCAGCAGCTTAGGACTACTAAGCTCCTACAATGAGCAGTTCTTC.

The gene calls are TRBV29-1 and TRBJ1-4; 11 nucleotides agree with TRBD1. The germline CDR1 and CDR2 sequences are SQVTM and ANQGSEA. This CDR3 region has 15 residues. Trimming removed 6 bases from V and 7 bases from J; junction bases left unmatched: 10. The CDR3 region is CSVEDRGREGEKLFF. In DNA, the CDR3 is TGCAGCGTAGAGGACAGGGGGCGCGAGGGTGAAAAACTGTTTTTT.

This clone was counted once. This rearrangement joins TRBV19 to TRBJ1-5; TRBD1 matches 7 bases. The V segment lost 3 bases and the J segment 6 bases; nucleotides outside the gene matches: 8. The CDR3 consists of 15 residues. Germline V lookup: CDR1 LNHDA, CDR2 SQIVND (reference sequence). CDR3 DNA sequence: TGTGCCAGTAGTATCGGGCCAGGGGGTAGTCAGCCCCAGCATTTT. Amino acids: CASSIGPGGSQPQHF.

In the case of this clone: Other DNA sequences in this specimen translate into the identical CDR3. V gene TRBV18 combines with J gene TRBJ2-1, with TRBD2 matching over 9 bases. Germline V gene lookup returns CDR1 KGHSH and CDR2 LQKENI. The CDR3 has 15 residues. J gave up 4 bases and V 3 bases, and 4 bases lay outside the gene matches. The CDR3 region is CASSPTSGPYNEQFF. As DNA, the CDR3 is TGTGCCAGCTCACCTACTAGCGGGCCTTACAATGAGCAGTTCTTC.

In regard to this clone: The sample contains more than one DNA sequence encoding this CDR3. The gene calls are TRBV28 and TRBJ1-1, with unresolved D. Trimming removed 2 bases at V and 4 bases at J, with 11 bases between. Germline assignment: CDR1 MDHEN and CDR2 SYDVKM. CDR3 length: 14 residues. CDR3 region: CASSLGGRVTEAFF. As DNA, the CDR3 is TGTGCCAGCAGTTTAGGCGGGAGGGTCACTGAAGCTTTCTTT.

The genes are TRBV9 and TRBJ2-7; 7 bases align to TRBD1. CDR1 and CDR2 from the germline V gene are SGDLS and YYNGEE. The CDR3 is 14 residues long. The V and J ends lost 4 bases and 0 bases, in that order; junction bases with no gene match: 4. CDR3 amino acids: CASSMTGTSYEQYF. The DNA of the CDR3 is TGTGCCAGCAGCATGACAGGGACCTCCTACGAGCAGTACTTC.

This sequence joins TRBV6-1 and TRBJ2-7; D is perhaps TRBD1 or TRBD2 (5 bases each). V lost 8 bases to trimming and J lost 3 bases, with 17 bases between them. CDR1 is MNHNS and CDR2 is SASEGT in the germline V gene. This CDR3 region has 14 residues. The CDR3 nucleotides are TGTGCCAGCTCCACTAGGGGTGGAAGCTACGAGCAGTACTTC. Translating it yields CASSTRGGSYEQYF.

The chain uses TRBV20-1 and TRBJ2-5; maybe TRBD2 (5 bases). The V end lost 0 bases, the J end lost 10 bases, and 9 bases lay between the germline ends. Germline assignment: CDR1 DFQATT and CDR2 SNEGSKA (reference sequence). This CDR3 contains 11 residues. CDR3 coding DNA: TGCAGTGCTAGAGAGTCCGGGGTCCAGTACTTC. Encoded protein: CSARESGVQYF.